Listed here are 13 T cell receptor beta chains from one sample, sequenced in a study of blood T cell repertoires in COVID-19. This table comes from immunoSEQ multiplex PCR, and its TCRdb copy is limited to in-frame clones, with some not included. The data contain about 200,000 clones, roughly 85% of them seen just once; the ten biggest clones take up approximately 4.2%. Input material: PBMCs or T cells enriched from blood (not recorded which). Source of these receptors: a woman aged 40 to 50 with acute COVID-19.

This rearrangement joins TRBV30 to TRBJ2-4; the match to TRBD1 covers 11 bases. The CDR3 contains 14 residues. V gave up 5 bases and J gave up 3 bases; unmatched junction bases: 3. The germline gives CDR1 GTSNPN, CDR2 SVGIG (reference sequence). CDR3 in amino acids: CAWGTGGIKNIQYF. CDR3 bases: TGTGCCTGGGGGACAGGGGGTATCAAAAACATTCAGTACTTC.

The rearrangement links TRBV7-6 to TRBJ2-5; TRBD2 agrees at 9 bases. CDR1 is SGHVS and CDR2 is FNYEAQ in the germline V gene. This CDR3 spans 19 amino acids. Unmatched junction bases numbered 20, after V lost 5 bases and J lost 4 bases. The CDR3 DNA reads as TGTGCCAGCAGCCGAAGAGGGCTAGCGGGATCATCAAGGGGAGAGACCCAGTACTTC. This translates into CASSRRGLAGSSRGETQYF.

The rearrangement uses TRBV24-1 and TRBJ2-1; 14 nucleotides agree with TRBD2. The CDR3 covers 14 residues. Trimming at V came to 9 bases and at J to 7 bases, leaving 4 bases not matched to a gene. From germline, CDR1 is KGHDR and CDR2 SFDVKD. CDR3 coding DNA: TGTGCCACCGGCGGGACTAGCGGGGGAAATGAGCAGTTCTTC. Protein sequence: CATGGTSGGNEQFF.

This chain uses TRBV28 with TRBJ1-2; TRBD1 is a possible D gene (5 bases). V was shortened by 3 bases and J by 7 bases, with 9 bases between the two germline ends. From germline, CDR1 is MDHEN and CDR2 SYDVKM. This CDR3 comprises 12 residues. CDR3 sequence reads: CASSLAGFGYTF. The CDR3 coding sequence is TGTGCCAGCAGTTTGGCAGGGTTTGGCTACACCTTC.

The CDR3 bases are TGTGCCAGCAGCTTTGCACTAGCGAGATTTGGATCCTACAATGAGCAGTTCTTC. It yields the protein CASSFALARFGSYNEQFF. This chain uses TRBV13 with TRBJ2-1, with 7 bases identical to TRBD2. The V gene's germline CDR1 is PRHDT and CDR2 FYEKMQ (reference sequence). V trimming: 3 bases; J trimming: 1 base; junction bases outside the gene matches: 12. CDR3 length equals 18 residues.

The chain carries TRBV19 and TRBJ2-7, with D possibly TRBD2 on 5 matching bases. CDR1 and CDR2 from the germline V gene are LNHDA and SQIVND (reference sequence). Trimming removed 1 base at V and 3 bases at J, with 13 bases between. The CDR3 has 15 residues. The CDR3 region is CASSIVAGLSYEQYF. For the CDR3, the DNA is TGTGCCAGTAGTATAGTGGCAGGACTTAGCTACGAGCAGTACTTC.

The V and J genes are TRBV5-1 and TRBJ2-1; D remains unclear. The CDR3 contains 13 residues. Trimming removed 4 bases at V and 3 bases at J, with 8 bases between. Germline lookup yields CDR1 SGHRS and CDR2 YFSETQ. The DNA for the CDR3 is TGCGCCAGCAGCGCGGAATTCTACAATGAGCAGTTCTTC. This translates into CASSAEFYNEQFF.

This CDR3 reads CASGPLAGGPPYEQYF. In DNA, the CDR3 is TGTGCCAGCGGACCACTAGCGGGAGGGCCGCCCTACGAGCAGTACTTC. This chain connects TRBV27 to TRBJ2-7; 13 nucleotides line up with TRBD2. With V trimmed by 8 bases and J by 2 bases, 9 bases remained unmatched. The germline V gene encodes CDR1 MNHEY and CDR2 SMNVEV (reference sequence). The CDR3 runs to 16 residues.

The chain carries TRBV28 and TRBJ2-4; D gene unclear. Germline CDR1 reads MDHEN; CDR2 reads SYDVKM. The CDR3 is 11 amino acids. Trimming took off 9 bases at V and 4 bases at J, with 7 bases between the two ends. The CDR3 loop is CASSYKNIQYF. CDR3 bases: TGTGCCAGTAGCTATAAAAACATTCAGTACTTC.

The CDR3 DNA reads as TGTGCCACCAGCAGAGAGGGCCGAGAGACCCAGTACTTC. This codes for CATSREGRETQYF. The chain is built from TRBV15 and TRBJ2-5; D remains ambiguous. Germline values: CDR1 LNHNV, CDR2 YYDKDF (reference sequence). The CDR3 covers 13 residues. V lost 0 bases, J lost 4 bases, and 6 bases lay in between.

The V call is TRBV5-8, the J call TRBJ2-5, with D perhaps TRBD1 (6 bases). Trimming shortened V by 4 bases and J by 1 base, and 11 bases separated the two germline ends. CDR3 length: 14 residues. Germline V lookup: CDR1 SGHTS, CDR2 YDEGEE. CDR3 residues: CASSLGTSQETQYF. DNA of the CDR3: TGTGCCAGCAGCCTGGGGACAAGCCAAGAGACCCAGTACTTC.

The V and J genes are TRBV27 and TRBJ2-1; 9 positions match TRBD1. The CDR3 sequence is 16 residues long. After removal of 0 bases from V and 8 bases from J, the junction contained 8 bases not matched to a gene. Per germline, CDR1 MNHEY and CDR2 SMNVEV (reference sequence). The CDR3 spells CASSLSEGTGRHEQFF. The CDR3 coding sequence is TGTGCCAGCAGTTTATCGGAGGGGACAGGGAGGCATGAGCAGTTCTTC.

The chain is built from TRBV19 and TRBJ2-7, with TRBD1 as a possible D gene (6 bases). The CDR3 totals 15 residues. Germline values: CDR1 LNHDA, CDR2 SQIVND (reference sequence). V was clipped by 1 base and J by 2 bases, with 12 bases between them. The chain's CDR3 is CASSIGQGFTYEQYF. CDR3 bases: TGTGCCAGTAGTATAGGGCAGGGGTTTACCTACGAGCAGTACTTC.